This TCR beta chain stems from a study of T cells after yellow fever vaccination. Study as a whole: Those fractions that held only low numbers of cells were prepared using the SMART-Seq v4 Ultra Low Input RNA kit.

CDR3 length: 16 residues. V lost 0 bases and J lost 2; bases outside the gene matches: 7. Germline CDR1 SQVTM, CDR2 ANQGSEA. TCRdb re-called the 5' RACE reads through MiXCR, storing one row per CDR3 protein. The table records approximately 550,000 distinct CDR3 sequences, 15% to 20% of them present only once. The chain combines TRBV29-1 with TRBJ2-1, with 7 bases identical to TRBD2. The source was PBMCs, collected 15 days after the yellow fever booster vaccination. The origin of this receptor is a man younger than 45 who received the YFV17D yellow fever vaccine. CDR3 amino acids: CSVEEGGPIPYNEQFF. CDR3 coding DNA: TGCAGCGTTGAAGAGGGAGGGCCCATACCCTACAATGAGCAGTTCTTC.